Shown below are 9 T cell receptor beta chains from a single sample sequenced in a study of T cell responses to AZD1222 COVID-19 vaccine. Using immunoSEQ multiplex PCR, the repertoire was profiled, and TCRdb retains in-frame clones only, with some absent. The repertoire consists of some 130,000 clones, with under 90% occurring once and the leading ten covering about 22%. The sequencing used peripheral blood, collected on day 0 of AZD1222 vaccination. These receptors were taken from an adult in good health.

V usage is TRBV3-1 (or the pseudogene TRBV3-2) and J usage is TRBJ1-1; perhaps TRBD1 as D (5 bases). Germline V CDR1 and CDR2: LGHDT, YNNKEL (reference sequence). The CDR3 sequence is 14 residues long. V was shortened by 1 base and J by 6 bases, with 12 bases between the two germline ends. The DNA of the CDR3 is TGTGCCAGCAGCCAAGTGGGAGCGGGGGCTGAAGCTTTCTTT. As protein: CASSQVGAGAEAFF.

Remarks on this clone: Different DNA sequences within this sample yield the same CDR3. This sequence joins TRBV5-6 and TRBJ2-5; no clear D. Germline lookup yields CDR1 SGHDT and CDR2 YYEEEE. V was cut by 2 bases and J by 2 bases, with 1 base left in between. CDR3 length: 11 residues. The CDR3 nucleotides read TGTGCCAGCAGCTTACAAGAGACCCAGTACTTC. Amino acid sequence: CASSLQETQYF.

This clone was recorded a few times. The V gene is TRBV5-6, the J gene TRBJ1-2, with D possibly matching TRBD1 (5 bases). Germline assignment: CDR1 SGHDT and CDR2 YYEEEE. This CDR3 region has 16 residues. Between the trimmed V and J ends, which lost 4 bases and 5 bases, there was a span of 21 bases. In DNA, the CDR3 is TGTGCCAGCAGCCGGGAGGGGATGGTGTCCATTTATGGCTACACCTTC. Its translation is CASSREGMVSIYGYTF. The variable domain in full, completed from reference TRBV5-6 and TRBJ1-2, reads DAGVTQSPTHLIKTRGQQVTLRCSPKSGHDTVSWYQQALGQGPQFIFQYYEEEERQRGNFPDRFSGHQFPNYSSELNVNALLLGDSALYLCASSREGMVSIYGYTFGSGTRLTVV.

The V gene is TRBV6-5, the J gene TRBJ1-2; 8 bases match TRBD1. The V and J ends lost 4 bases and 3 bases, in that order; junction bases with no gene match: 10. The CDR3 has 16 amino acids. Germline CDR1 and CDR2: MNHEY and SVGAGI. The CDR3 sequence is CASSLKQGEEDYGYTF. CDR3 DNA: TGTGCCAGCAGTTTGAAACAGGGGGAAGAGGACTATGGCTACACCTTC.

The J gene is TRBJ1-3, the V gene TRBV30, with D uncertain. The CDR3 consists of 15 residues. The germline V gene encodes CDR1 GTSNPN and CDR2 SVGIG (reference sequence). The CDR3 bases are TGTGCTTACATGAGTGGTTCCGCTGGTGGAAACACCATATATTTT. It encodes CAYMSGSAGGNTIYF.

The CDR3 DNA reads as TGTGCCAGCAGCCTCCGGGCATTTGATGGCTACACCTTC. It yields the protein CASSLRAFDGYTF. V and J are TRBV14 and TRBJ1-2; D gene ambiguous. Germline CDR1 reads SGHDN; CDR2 reads FVKESK. Trimming took off 4 bases at V and 6 bases at J, with 12 bases between the two ends. This CDR3 region has 13 residues.

The chain carries TRBV9 and TRBJ2-1; D remains ambiguous. This CDR3 comprises 15 residues. The V end lost 3 bases, the J end lost 4 bases, and 14 bases lay between the germline ends. Per germline, CDR1 SGDLS and CDR2 YYNGEE. CDR3 sequence (DNA): TGTGCCAGCAGCGAGCGTCCGGACCCGTACAATGAGCAGTTCTTC. Its translation: CASSERPDPYNEQFF.

This sequence joins TRBV5-6 and TRBJ1-2; 12 nucleotides agree with TRBD1. The junction had 5 bases not matched to a gene; V was cut back by 3 bases and J by 8 bases. The CDR3 covers 14 residues. Germline V CDR1 and CDR2: SGHDT, YYEEEE. CDR3 protein: CASSWGQGAGGYTF. The CDR3 bases are TGTGCCAGCAGCTGGGGACAGGGGGCCGGCGGCTACACCTTC.

The rearrangement uses TRBV18 and TRBJ2-7, with D uncertain. The germline V gene has CDR1 KGHSH and CDR2 LQKENI. The CDR3 is 14 residues long. The V gene lost 2 bases and the J gene lost 0 bases, with 8 bases spanning the gap. DNA for the CDR3: TGTGCCAGCTCACCAGGTCCGAACTCCTACGAGCAGTACTTC. Encoded protein: CASSPGPNSYEQYF.